This T cell receptor (beta chain) was recovered during a study of radiation and T cells in renal cell carcinoma. Study summary: Nephrectomy followed 15 Gy stereotactic body radiation by 4 weeks. Overall study findings and caveats: Top tumor clonotypes rose in blood 2 weeks post-radiation, then contracted. No pretreatment tumor biopsies were available for baseline clonotypes.

Time point here: baseline pretreatment blood. As for treatment: 15 Gy SBRT to primary tumor, nephrectomy 4 weeks later. This renal cell carcinoma was of the clear cell type. Only in-frame clones appear in the TCRdb table, and some are missing; sequencing was by immunoSEQ multiplex PCR. In the table there are some 150,000 clones, 70% to 90% of which are singletons. This clone appeared once. Its cognate antigen is unknown. The specimen was blood, collected from a patient whose treatment included radiotherapy and nephrectomy. This sequence was found in a woman aged 50 to 65 with renal cell carcinoma.

The CDR3 DNA follows: TGTGCCAGCACCACTACCGGGTTGGGGGGGGATGAGCAGTTCTTC. It specifies CASTTTGLGGDEQFF. V is TRBV7-2 and J is TRBJ2-1; 7 bases line up with TRBD2. J was trimmed by 8 bases and V by 7 bases; bases with no gene match: 14. This CDR3 is built from 15 residues. Germline V CDR1 and CDR2: SGHTA, FQGNSA.